This T cell receptor beta chain was recovered during a study of cytomegalovirus exposure and HLA in healthy donors. V lost 4 bases to trimming and J lost 7 bases, with 22 bases between them. The CDR3 contains 17 residues. Per the germline V gene, CDR1 is SEHNR and CDR2 is FQNEAQ (reference sequence). When sampled, the donors appeared nominally healthy, though they likely had unrecorded immune exposures. PCR amplification relied on 60 Vbeta primers (plus 13 Jbeta primers). Using immunoSEQ multiplex PCR, the repertoire was profiled, and TCRdb retains in-frame clones only, with some absent. Altogether about 170,000 clones are present, roughly 79% being singletons, with the ten largest covering more than 0.75%.

The V and J genes are TRBV7-9 and TRBJ1-4, with D tentatively TRBD1 (6 bases). The sample taken for sequencing was PBMCs. This TCR derives from a woman in her fifties or sixties in good health and CMV-seropositive. CDR3: CASSSPALTGLGEKLFF. CDR3 bases: TGTGCCAGCAGCTCACCCGCCCTCACAGGGTTGGGTGAAAAACTGTTTTTT. The full variable domain, with the rest looked up from reference TRBV7-9 and TRBJ1-4, is DTGVSQNPRHKITKRGQNVTFRCDPISEHNRLYWYRQTLGQGPEFLTYFQNEAQLEKSRLLSDRFSAERPKGSFSTLEIQRTEQGDSAMYLCASSSPALTGLGEKLFFGSGTQLSVL.